This T cell receptor beta chain was found in a study of tumor and adjacent non-tumor tissue in lung cancer. General study points: Tumor tissue had significantly higher TCR diversity than normal lung.

A modified ARM-PCR protocol with three rounds of nested PCR amplified TCRbeta. TCRdb fed the multiplex PCR reads into MiXCR, producing one record per CDR3 protein. This sample has some 100,000 distinct CDR3 sequences, with less than 85% found just once. With respect to this clonotype: Its antigen is still unknown.

RNA was extracted from bulk tissue without any cell sorting. More than 3 cm separated this lung sample from the edge of the tumor. The TCR originated in a man aged 55 to 70 with small cell lung cancer. Sequenced material: distant non-tumor lung tissue.

The CDR3 sequence: CASRLSAGGPRSKQFF. In DNA form, the CDR3 reads TGTGCCAGCAGATTGTCGGCGGGAGGGCCGAGATCTAAGCAGTTCTTC. The chain recombines TRBV12-3 or TRBV12-4 with TRBJ2-1, with TRBD2 matching over 9 bases. This CDR3 is 16 amino acids long. The junction had 17 bases not matched to a gene; V was cut back by 6 bases and J by 11 bases.